This T cell receptor beta chain was documented in a study of technical replicates of blood from several donors. Clones were sequenced by immunoSEQ multiplex PCR, and TCRdb holds only the in-frame ones, with some missing. The repertoire holds more than 80,000 clones, with more than 90% as singletons. The CDR3 is 15 amino acids. V lost 5 bases and J 0 bases, leaving 14 bases between the germline ends. Germline assignment: CDR1 SGHAT and CDR2 FQNNGV. The sample consisted of T cells isolated from PBMCs. V is TRBV11-2 and J is TRBJ2-7; tentatively, D is TRBD2 (5 bases). The TCR originated in a human donor in good health. CDR3 bases: TGTGCCAGCAGCCCCAACCCGACTAACTCCTACGAGCAGTACTTC. This translates into CASSPNPTNSYEQYF.